Listed here are 29 T cell receptor beta chains from one sample, sequenced in a study of blood T cell repertoires in COVID-19. The repertoire was sequenced with immunoSEQ multiplex PCR; TCRdb's copy has only in-frame clones and lacks some. The sample yields 45,000 to 65,000 clones, 87% seen once. Sequencing was performed on peripheral blood. The receptors stem from a human donor with acute or convalescent COVID-19. The donor label of this sample is uncertain.

This sequence joins TRBV7-2 and TRBJ1-2; D might be TRBD1 (5 bases). From germline, CDR1 is SGHTA and CDR2 FQGNSA. V dropped 5 bases and J dropped 4 bases, with 17 bases sitting between them. The CDR3 consists of 15 residues. Here the CDR3 DNA reads TGTGCCAGCAGCCAAGCGGGGGGGTCCGCCTATGGCTACACCTTC. Encoded protein: CASSQAGGSAYGYTF.

This sequence joins TRBV10-3 and TRBJ1-4, with D possibly TRBD1 on 5 matching bases. This CDR3 spans 15 amino acids. The V gene lost 3 bases and the J gene lost 7 bases, with 15 bases spanning the gap. Germline V gives CDR1 ENHRY, CDR2 SYGVKD. The CDR3: CAISDYGGDGEKLFF. The CDR3 DNA reads TGTGCCATCAGTGATTACGGGGGAGACGGTGAAAAACTGTTTTTT.

The chain couples TRBV19 to TRBJ1-5, with 7 positions matching TRBD1. Germline assignment: CDR1 LNHDA and CDR2 SQIVND (reference sequence). This CDR3 contains 17 residues. J gave up 0 bases and V 7 bases, and 12 bases lay outside the gene matches. The DNA of the CDR3 is TGTGCCAGTACCCCGACAGGGCAGCGTTATAGCAATCAGCCCCAGCATTTT. Translation gives CASTPTGQRYSNQPQHF. The whole variable domain, filled in from reference TRBV19 and TRBJ1-5, reads DGGITQSPKYLFRKEGQNVTLSCEQNLNHDAMYWYRQDPGQGLRLIYYSQIVNDFQKGDIAEGYSVSREKKESFPLTVTSAQKNPTAFYLCASTPTGQRYSNQPQHFGDGTRLSIL.

This chain links TRBV5-4 with TRBJ2-3, with TRBD2 identical over 7 bases. Germline V gene lookup returns CDR1 SGHNT and CDR2 YYREEE (reference sequence). J was trimmed by 1 base and V by 3 bases; bases with no gene match: 2. The length of the CDR3 is 14 residues. CDR3 in DNA: TGTGCCAGCAGCTCCGCGGGGGGCACAGATACGCAGTATTTT. This translates into CASSSAGGTDTQYF.

This clone has only a few counts. The chain has TRBV2 and TRBJ2-7; the D gene is possibly TRBD1 (5 bases). Germline V gives CDR1 SNHLY, CDR2 FYNNEI. V shed 3 bases and J shed 0 bases, with 15 bases lying between them. The CDR3 extends over 16 amino acids. The CDR3 sequence is CASSDELQGSSYEQYV. Here the CDR3 DNA reads TGTGCCAGCAGTGACGAGTTGCAGGGTAGCTCCTACGAGCAGTACGTC.

The rearrangement joins TRBV19 to TRBJ2-6, with D maybe TRBD2 (5 bases). CDR3 length equals 16 residues. The V gene's germline CDR1 is LNHDA and CDR2 SQIVND (reference sequence). Trimming removed 5 bases from V and 2 bases from J, with 13 bases in between. The CDR3 is CASSSRTGTGANVLTF. In DNA form, the CDR3 reads TGTGCCAGTAGTTCGCGGACTGGGACTGGGGCCAACGTCCTGACTTTC.

This clone appeared a single time. Written as DNA, the CDR3 is TGCGCCAGCAGCTTGGGGTTCACAAGGAACACCGGGGAGCTGTTTTTT. Its protein is CASSLGFTRNTGELFF. The V call is TRBV5-1, the J call TRBJ2-2; no reliable D call. The V gene lost 0 bases and the J gene lost 1 base, with 10 bases spanning the gap. The CDR3 is 16 residues long. Germline-derived CDR1 and CDR2 are SGHRS and YFSETQ.

The chain has TRBV6-1 and TRBJ1-4, with TRBD1 as a possible D gene (5 bases). CDR1 and CDR2 (germline): MNHNS, SASEGT. CDR3 size: 13 residues. V dropped 0 bases and J dropped 7 bases, with 6 bases sitting between them. The CDR3 DNA reads TGTGCCAGCAGTGAAGCCAGGGCTGAAAAACTGTTTTTT. It encodes CASSEARAEKLFF.

The V call is TRBV19, the J call TRBJ1-3, with D possibly being TRBD1 (5 bases). V gave up 6 bases and J gave up 4 bases, with 16 bases separating them. The CDR3 loop spans 15 amino acids. Germline CDR1 and CDR2: LNHDA and SQIVND (reference sequence). The chain's CDR3 is CASREPTVPGNTIYF. Here the CDR3 DNA reads TGTGCCAGTAGGGAACCGACAGTACCCGGAAACACCATATATTTT.

This CDR3 reads CASSLTEIAEQYF. The CDR3 DNA is TGCGCCAGCAGCTTGACGGAGATAGCCGAGCAGTACTTC. This sequence joins TRBV5-1 and TRBJ2-7; D gene uncertain. This CDR3 comprises 13 residues. Between the trimmed V and J ends, which lost 1 base and 6 bases, there was a span of 11 bases. Germline V lookup: CDR1 SGHRS, CDR2 YFSETQ.

The rearrangement joins TRBV2 to TRBJ2-1; tentative D call: TRBD2 (6 bases). Trimming stripped 3 bases from V and 5 bases from J, with 14 bases between. Germline assignment: CDR1 SNHLY and CDR2 FYNNEI. CDR3 length: 15 amino acids. The CDR3 here is CASSEEGMENNEQFF. The CDR3, as DNA: TGTGCCAGCAGTGAGGAGGGCATGGAGAACAATGAGCAGTTCTTC.

The rearrangement links TRBV18 to TRBJ2-3, with 7 positions matching TRBD1. Germline V gene lookup returns CDR1 KGHSH and CDR2 LQKENI. The J segment lost 0 bases and the V segment lost 4 bases, leaving 7 bases of the junction unmatched. The CDR3 is 16 residues long. CDR3 in amino acids: CASSLLPGQSTDTQYF. CDR3 coding DNA: TGTGCCAGCTCACTACTACCGGGACAGAGCACAGATACGCAGTATTTT.

The gene calls are TRBV29-1 and TRBJ1-5; 10 positions match TRBD1. V gave up 6 bases and J gave up 5 bases; unmatched junction bases: 7. The CDR3 is 14 residues long. CDR1 is SQVTM, CDR2 ANQGSEA, per germline. The CDR3 loop reads CSVGGTGVDQPQHF. CDR3 in DNA: TGCAGCGTCGGAGGGACAGGGGTTGATCAGCCCCAGCATTTT.

The V gene is TRBV5-1, the J gene TRBJ2-5; D is possibly TRBD1 (6 bases). Germline loops: CDR1 SGHRS, CDR2 YFSETQ. V shed 6 bases and J shed 2 bases, with 14 bases lying between them. There are 14 residues in the CDR3. CDR3 bases: TGCGCCAGCAACCCGTTAGGACAGCAAGAGACCCAGTACTTC. Encoded protein: CASNPLGQQETQYF.

This clone has only a few counts. The V gene is TRBV7-8, the J gene TRBJ2-1; D might be TRBD1 (6 bases). The CDR3 has 15 residues. CDR1 and CDR2 (germline): SGHVS, FQNEAQ. The ends were cut back, 1 base at V and 7 bases at J, with 14 bases in the middle. The CDR3 protein is CASSLGMAGVNEQFF. The CDR3 DNA reads TGTGCCAGCAGCTTAGGTATGGCAGGGGTAAATGAGCAGTTCTTC.

J is TRBJ2-1 and V is TRBV18; 9 bases align to TRBD1. Germline-derived CDR1 and CDR2 are KGHSH and LQKENI. Unmatched junction bases numbered 9, after V lost 0 bases and J lost 0 bases. This CDR3 is 19 amino acids long. The CDR3 sequence: CASSPPRGQGSISYNEQFF. In DNA, the CDR3 is TGTGCCAGCTCACCACCGAGGGGACAGGGTTCGATCTCCTACAATGAGCAGTTCTTC.

The CDR3: CASSTNRGFQETQYF. In DNA, the CDR3 is TGTGCCAGCAGCACCAACAGGGGATTCCAAGAGACCCAGTACTTC. This chain joins TRBV11-2 and TRBJ2-5; TRBD1 aligns across 7 bases. V lost 5 bases to trimming and J lost 1 base; unmatched junction nucleotides: 7. The CDR3 is made up of 15 amino acids. CDR1 is SGHAT, CDR2 FQNNGV, per germline.

The chain couples TRBV11-3 to TRBJ1-1; a weak D match, TRBD1 (5 bases). The germline V gene has CDR1 SGHNT and CDR2 YENEEA. The CDR3 sequence is 14 residues long. Between the trimmed V and J ends, which lost 5 bases and 0 bases, there was a span of 10 bases. The CDR3 loop is CASSRGSMNTEAFF. In DNA form, the CDR3 reads TGTGCCAGCAGCCGGGGGAGCATGAACACTGAAGCTTTCTTT.

This chain joins TRBV28 and TRBJ1-3, with 9 positions matching TRBD1. Losses at the gene ends were 6 bases for V and 3 bases for J; bases not matched to a gene: 9. Germline V lookup: CDR1 MDHEN, CDR2 SYDVKM. CDR3 size: 16 residues. The CDR3 is CASRPWTGVNGNTIYF. The CDR3 nucleotides read TGTGCCAGCAGGCCCTGGACAGGGGTGAATGGAAACACCATATATTTT.

This clone was seen once. This chain uses TRBV18 with TRBJ2-1, with 8 nucleotides matching TRBD1. Germline values: CDR1 KGHSH, CDR2 LQKENI. CDR3 length equals 15 residues. V was pared by 3 bases and J by 6 bases, with 7 bases of the junction left unmatched. CDR3 nucleotide sequence: TGTGCCAGCTCACCGGGACAGGTCCCTAGCAATGAGCAGTTCTTC. Translating it yields CASSPGQVPSNEQFF.

V gene TRBV27 combines with J gene TRBJ1-4; D remains ambiguous. Between the trimmed V and J ends, which lost 2 bases and 8 bases, there was a span of 9 bases. Germline V gene data show CDR1 as MNHEY and CDR2 as SMNVEV (reference sequence). The CDR3 is 13 residues long. CDR3 region: CASSLNRREKLFF. CDR3 DNA sequence: TGTGCCAGCAGTTTAAATAGAAGAGAAAAACTGTTTTTT.

Comment on this clone: The same CDR3 also results from other DNA sequences found in this sample. The rearrangement uses TRBV27 and TRBJ1-2; the D gene is possibly TRBD1 (5 bases). V gave up 8 bases and J gave up 3 bases, with 10 bases separating them. The CDR3 has 12 amino acids. Germline V gene sequence: CDR1 MNHEY, CDR2 SMNVEV (reference sequence). CDR3: CASRREDYGYTF. The CDR3 DNA reads as TGTGCCAGCCGCAGGGAGGACTATGGCTACACCTTC.

V and J are TRBV24-1 and TRBJ2-7; possibly TRBD1 for D (5 bases). The germline V gene has CDR1 KGHDR and CDR2 SFDVKD. The CDR3 spans 14 residues. V was shortened by 2 bases and J by 4 bases, with 11 bases between the two germline ends. CDR3: CATSDSRQLYEQYF. The CDR3, as DNA: TGTGCCACCAGTGATTCCAGACAGCTTTACGAGCAGTACTTC.

This clone was observed a few times. The V call is TRBV10-1, the J call TRBJ1-2; D is perhaps TRBD1 (6 bases). This CDR3 has 14 residues. CDR1 and CDR2 from the germline V gene are WNHNN and SYGVQD (reference sequence). Deletions cut 5 bases from V and 3 bases from J, with 13 bases between. CDR3 residues: CASSRDRTDYGYTF. CDR3 nucleotide sequence: TGCGCCAGCAGTAGAGACAGGACCGACTATGGCTACACCTTC.

V and J are TRBV30 and TRBJ2-2; maybe TRBD1 (6 bases). Looked up from germline, CDR1 is GTSNPN and CDR2 is SVGIG (reference sequence). The V gene lost 0 bases and the J gene lost 4 bases, with 9 bases spanning the gap. This CDR3 has 14 residues. The CDR3 is CAWSVDRITGELFF. The CDR3 DNA reads TGTGCCTGGAGTGTTGACAGGATCACCGGGGAGCTGTTTTTT.

The chain combines TRBV7-9 with TRBJ1-6, with 7 bases aligning to TRBD1. This CDR3 comprises 13 residues. V was clipped by 6 bases and J by 6 bases; unmatched bases: 2. In germline, CDR1 is SEHNR, CDR2 FQNEAQ (reference sequence). CDR3 in DNA: TGTGCCAGCAGACCAGGGGGTAATTCACCCCTCCACTTT. Amino acid sequence: CASRPGGNSPLHF.

This clone was observed a single time. V and J are TRBV27 and TRBJ1-1; 10 bases are a match to TRBD1. CDR3 length: 16 amino acids. The germline CDR1 and CDR2 sequences are MNHEY and SMNVEV (reference sequence). V lost 4 bases and J lost 1; bases outside the gene matches: 6. The CDR3 DNA follows: TGTGCCAGCAGTTCTGACAGGGGGCGAGGGAACACTGAAGCTTTCTTT. This gives the protein CASSSDRGRGNTEAFF.

The chain is built from TRBV7-2 and TRBJ2-3; TRBD2 agrees at 10 bases. The V gene end was trimmed by 0 bases and the J gene end by 6 bases; junction bases not matched to a gene: 9. The CDR3 loop spans 17 amino acids. In germline, CDR1 is SGHTA, CDR2 FQGNSA. The DNA of the CDR3 is TGTGCCAGCAGCTTAGCGATCAGCGGGAGGGGTGGGGATACGCAGTATTTT. Translated: CASSLAISGRGGDTQYF.

V and J are TRBV9 and TRBJ2-3, with a possible D match to TRBD2 (6 bases). The CDR3 spans 16 residues. Trimming removed 6 bases at V and 0 bases at J, with 17 bases between. Germline CDR1 and CDR2: SGDLS and YYNGEE. The CDR3 coding sequence is TGTGCCAGCACTCGCGGGATGTTTACTAGCACAGATACGCAGTATTTT. Translated, it gives CASTRGMFTSTDTQYF.